Listed here is a single TCR beta chain. This CDR3 comprises 14 residues. Germline CDR1 LGHNA, CDR2 YSLEER. Trimming shortened V by 4 bases and J by 4 bases, and 13 bases separated the two germline ends. This specimen belongs to a study of control samples from healthy donors and cancer patients. Sequencing was performed with immunoSEQ multiplex PCR; in TCRdb, only in-frame clones are kept and a portion is missing. Of 120,000 or so clones listed, approximately 94% are singletons. Material: PBMCs. The chain has TRBV4-3 and TRBJ1-1; D is ambiguous. This TCR came from a man in his fifties with head and neck cancer. The CDR3 loop is CASSLGQRVTEAFF. CDR3 coding DNA: TGCGCCAGCAGCCTAGGGCAGCGGGTCACTGAAGCTTTCTTT.